This T cell receptor (beta chain) was retrieved from a study of CXCR3-negative and CXCR3-positive naive CD8 T cells. Points from the study as a whole: Memory CD8+ T cell repertoires were far less diverse than both naive subsets. Naive subsets had comparable surface CD5, so TRB CDR3 properties gauged TCR strength. Most assays were run on fresh PBMCs (CXCR3 expression partially decreased after cryopreservation).

The study sorted every CD8+ T cell subset in triplicate at 300,000 cells each. As regards this clonotype: What it binds is unknown.

Germline lookup yields CDR1 MNHEY and CDR2 SMNVEV (reference sequence). There are 12 residues in the CDR3. TRB cDNA libraries were made by UMI-labeled 5' RACE. TCRdb reanalyzed the 5' RACE reads and collapses them to one entry per CDR3 protein, without DNA. Its table lists tens of thousands of distinct CDR3 sequences. The sequencing sample was made of memory CD8+ T cells from blood. This sequence was found in a human donor in good health. Some clones in this sample may be carry-over from other donors' samples. The genes are TRBV27 and TRBJ2-7; TCRdb returns TRBD2, unconfirmable since there is no DNA. CDR3 in amino acids: CASMRGSYEQYF.